This TCR beta chain was recovered during a study of fetal regulatory T cell absence and autoimmunity. Assay used: immunoSEQ multiplex PCR; TCRdb lists only in-frame clones, some missing. Of around 100,000 clones in the sample, more than 70% were seen once. Per the germline V gene, CDR1 is SEHNR and CDR2 is FQNEAQ (reference sequence). This CDR3 region has 15 residues. The V end lost 0 bases, the J end lost 0 bases, and 6 bases lay between the germline ends. Broader study findings: Oligoclonal TCR enrichment in pancreas over cord blood reached over 90-fold for some clones. Pancreas and cord blood did not differ much in TRB family usage.

A note on this clone: Its antigen remains unknown.

V gene TRBV7-9 combines with J gene TRBJ1-5; D unresolved. What was sequenced was pancreas tissue. The clonotype was recovered from a male donor with IPEX syndrome. CDR3 bases: TGTGCCAGCAGCTTAGCGGCGGATAGCAATCAGCCCCAGCATTTT. Translation: CASSLAADSNQPQHF.